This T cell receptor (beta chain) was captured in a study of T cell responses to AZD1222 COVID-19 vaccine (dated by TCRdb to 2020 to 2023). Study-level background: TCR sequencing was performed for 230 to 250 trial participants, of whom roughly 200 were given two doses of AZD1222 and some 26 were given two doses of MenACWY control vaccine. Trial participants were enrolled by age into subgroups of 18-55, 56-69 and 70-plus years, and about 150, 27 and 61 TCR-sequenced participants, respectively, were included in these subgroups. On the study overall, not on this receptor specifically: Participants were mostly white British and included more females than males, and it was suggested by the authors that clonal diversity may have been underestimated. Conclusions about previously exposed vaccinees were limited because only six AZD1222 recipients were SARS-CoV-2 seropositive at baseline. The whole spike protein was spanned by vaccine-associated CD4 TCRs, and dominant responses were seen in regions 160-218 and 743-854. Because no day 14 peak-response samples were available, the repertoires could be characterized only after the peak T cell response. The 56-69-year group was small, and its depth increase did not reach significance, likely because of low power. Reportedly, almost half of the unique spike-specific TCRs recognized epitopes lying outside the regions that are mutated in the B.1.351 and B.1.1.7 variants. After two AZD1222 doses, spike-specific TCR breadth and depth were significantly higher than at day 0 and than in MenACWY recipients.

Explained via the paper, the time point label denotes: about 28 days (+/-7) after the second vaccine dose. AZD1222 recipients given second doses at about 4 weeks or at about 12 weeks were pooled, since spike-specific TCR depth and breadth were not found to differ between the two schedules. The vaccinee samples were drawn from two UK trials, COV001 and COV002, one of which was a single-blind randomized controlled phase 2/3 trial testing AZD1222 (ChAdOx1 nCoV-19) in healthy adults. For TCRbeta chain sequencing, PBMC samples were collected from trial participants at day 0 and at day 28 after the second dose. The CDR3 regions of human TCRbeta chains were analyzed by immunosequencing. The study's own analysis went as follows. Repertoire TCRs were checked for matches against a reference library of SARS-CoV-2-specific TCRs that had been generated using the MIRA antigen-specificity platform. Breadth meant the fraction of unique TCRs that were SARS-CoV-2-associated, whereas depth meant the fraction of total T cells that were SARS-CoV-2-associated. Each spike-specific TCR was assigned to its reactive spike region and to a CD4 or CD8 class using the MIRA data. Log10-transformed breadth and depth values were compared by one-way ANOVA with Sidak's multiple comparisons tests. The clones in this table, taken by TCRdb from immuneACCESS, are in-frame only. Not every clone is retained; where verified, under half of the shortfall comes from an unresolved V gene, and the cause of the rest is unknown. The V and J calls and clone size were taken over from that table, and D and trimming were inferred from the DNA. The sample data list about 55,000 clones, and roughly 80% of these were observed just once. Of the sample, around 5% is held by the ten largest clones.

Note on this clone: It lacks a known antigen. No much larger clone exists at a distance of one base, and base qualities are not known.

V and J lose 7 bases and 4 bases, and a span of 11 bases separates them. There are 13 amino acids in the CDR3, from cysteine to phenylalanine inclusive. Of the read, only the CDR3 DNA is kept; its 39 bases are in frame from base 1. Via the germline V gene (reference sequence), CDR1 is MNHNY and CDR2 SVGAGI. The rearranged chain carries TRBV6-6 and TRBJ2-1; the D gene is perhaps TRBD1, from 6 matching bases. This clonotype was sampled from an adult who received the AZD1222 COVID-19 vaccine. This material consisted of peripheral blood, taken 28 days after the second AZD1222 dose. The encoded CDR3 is CASIQGQYNEQFF. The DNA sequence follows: TGTGCCAGCATCCAAGGACAGTACAATGAGCAGTTCTTC.